This TCR beta chain was recorded in a study of PD-1 blockade in classical Hodgkin lymphoma. Study-wide findings and caveats: It was CD4+ TCR diversity, not CD8+, that rose significantly by C4D1. The study reported lower baseline TCR diversity in newly diagnosed patients than in healthy donors.

The time point: cycle 4 day 1 (C4D1), after 5 to 7 weeks of nivolumab. Each and every patient relapsed after autologous stem cell transplantation, and patients got differing brentuximab vedotin exposure. Worth noting for this clone: Its antigen remains unknown.

The protocol was immunoSEQ multiplex PCR, while the TCRdb copy is restricted to in-frame clones and leaves out a portion. This sample has roughly 56,000 clones; around 90% occur once, and the top ten carry less than 9%. This clonotype was sampled from a human donor with classical Hodgkin lymphoma. This material consisted of peripheral blood mononuclear cells (PBMCs), taken before the fourth cycle of nivolumab.

This chain's CDR3 is CASGLRRGGTDTQYF. The CDR3 bases are TGTGCTAGTGGTTTGCGGCGGGGGGGGACAGATACGCAGTATTTT. This rearrangement joins TRBV12-5 to TRBJ2-3, with 9 nucleotides matching TRBD2. J lost 3 bases, V lost 2 bases, and 3 bases had no gene match. Germline V gene lookup returns CDR1 LGHNT and CDR2 FRNRAP. The CDR3 runs 15 residues.